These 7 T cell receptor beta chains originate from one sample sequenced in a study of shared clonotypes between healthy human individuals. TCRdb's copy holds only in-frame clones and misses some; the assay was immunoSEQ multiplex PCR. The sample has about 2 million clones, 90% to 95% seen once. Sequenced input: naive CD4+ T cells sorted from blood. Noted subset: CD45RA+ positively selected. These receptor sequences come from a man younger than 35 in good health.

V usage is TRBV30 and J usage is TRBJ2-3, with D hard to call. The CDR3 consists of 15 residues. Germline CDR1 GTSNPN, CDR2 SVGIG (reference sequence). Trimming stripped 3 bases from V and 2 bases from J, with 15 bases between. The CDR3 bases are TGTGCCTGGAGACAAGGGTCCCTTTTCACAGATACGCAGTATTTT. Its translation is CAWRQGSLFTDTQYF.

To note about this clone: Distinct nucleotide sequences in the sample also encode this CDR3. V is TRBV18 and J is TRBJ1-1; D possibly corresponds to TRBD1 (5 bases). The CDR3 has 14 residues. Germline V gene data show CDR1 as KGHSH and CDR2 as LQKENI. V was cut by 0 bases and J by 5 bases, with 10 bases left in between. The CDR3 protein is CASSPPPGRTEAFF. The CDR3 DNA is TGTGCCAGCTCACCACCTCCAGGGAGGACTGAAGCTTTCTTT.

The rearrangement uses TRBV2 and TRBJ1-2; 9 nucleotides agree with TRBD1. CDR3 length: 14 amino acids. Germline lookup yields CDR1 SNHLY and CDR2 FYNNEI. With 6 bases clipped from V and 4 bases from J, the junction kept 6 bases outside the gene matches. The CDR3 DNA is TGTGCCAGCAGAGCGGACAGGGGTGGCTATGGCTACACCTTC. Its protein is CASRADRGGYGYTF.

The CDR3 sequence is CASSLSPDQGAGYNSPLHF. DNA for the CDR3: TGTGCCAGCAGTTTATCGCCGGACCAGGGGGCTGGCTATAATTCACCCCTCCACTTT. The chain couples TRBV27 to TRBJ1-6; TRBD1 aligns across 8 bases. The germline gives CDR1 MNHEY, CDR2 SMNVEV (reference sequence). Trimming at V came to 0 bases and at J to 3 bases, leaving 10 bases not matched to a gene. CDR3 size: 19 residues.

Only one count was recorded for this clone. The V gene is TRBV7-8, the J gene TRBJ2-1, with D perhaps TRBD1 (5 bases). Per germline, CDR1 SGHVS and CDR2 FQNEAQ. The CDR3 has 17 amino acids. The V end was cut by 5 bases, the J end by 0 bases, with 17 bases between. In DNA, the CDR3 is TGTGCCAGCAGCCCAAGGCCCAGGACATCCTCCTACAATGAGCAGTTCTTC. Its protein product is CASSPRPRTSSYNEQFF.

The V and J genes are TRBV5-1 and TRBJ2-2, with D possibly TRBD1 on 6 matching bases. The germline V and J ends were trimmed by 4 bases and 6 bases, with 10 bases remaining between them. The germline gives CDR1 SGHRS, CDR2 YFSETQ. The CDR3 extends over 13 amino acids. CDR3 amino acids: CASSPRQAGELFF. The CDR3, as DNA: TGCGCCAGCAGCCCTCGACAGGCCGGGGAGCTGTTTTTT.

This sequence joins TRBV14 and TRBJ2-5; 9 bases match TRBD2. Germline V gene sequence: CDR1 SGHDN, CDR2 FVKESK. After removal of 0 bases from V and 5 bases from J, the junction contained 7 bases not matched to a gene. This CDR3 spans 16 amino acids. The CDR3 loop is CASSQDQAGGWETQYF. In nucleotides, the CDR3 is TGTGCCAGCAGCCAAGATCAAGCGGGGGGATGGGAGACCCAGTACTTC.